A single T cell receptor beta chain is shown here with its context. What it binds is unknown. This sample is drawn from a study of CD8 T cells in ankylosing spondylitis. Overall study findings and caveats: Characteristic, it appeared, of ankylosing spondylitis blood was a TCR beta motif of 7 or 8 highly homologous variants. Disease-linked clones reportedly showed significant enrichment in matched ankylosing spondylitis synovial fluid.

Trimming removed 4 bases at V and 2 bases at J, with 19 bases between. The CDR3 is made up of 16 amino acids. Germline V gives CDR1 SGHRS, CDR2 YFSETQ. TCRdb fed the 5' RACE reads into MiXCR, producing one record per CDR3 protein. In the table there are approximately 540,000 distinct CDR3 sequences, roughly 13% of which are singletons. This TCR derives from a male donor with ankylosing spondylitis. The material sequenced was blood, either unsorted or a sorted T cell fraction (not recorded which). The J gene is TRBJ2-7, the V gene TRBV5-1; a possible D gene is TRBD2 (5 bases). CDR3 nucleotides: TGCGCCAGCAGCCCCCAGGCTGGGAGAGCAGCCTACGAGCAGTACTTC. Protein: CASSPQAGRAAYEQYF.